The clone carrying this TCR beta chain has a single count. This entry belongs to a study of blood T cell repertoires in COVID-19. In the original analysis: Amplification from reference gene primers served as the basis for estimated nucleated cell counts. Here immunoSEQ multiplex PCR was the method, and the copy in TCRdb shows in-frame clones only, minus some. V and J calls plus clone size are reproduced from that table; the DNA served to infer D and trimming. Of around 130,000 clones in the sample, roughly four fifths are singletons; the top ten hold 7.9%. Sequencing was done on a sample of peripheral blood. The origin of this receptor is a human donor in a cohort sampled during active COVID-19.

Here the CDR3 reads CASSLAVDTEAFF. The CDR3 DNA follows: TGTGCCAGCAGCTTAGCGGTCGACACTGAAGCTTTCTTT. This sequence joins TRBV7-3 and TRBJ1-1; D ambiguous. The CDR3 loop spans 13 amino acids. Looked up from germline, CDR1 is SGHTA and CDR2 is FQGTGA. V lost 2 bases and J lost 3, with 7 bases in between.